What follows is one T cell receptor (beta chain) and its context. The source of the sample is a study of T cell responses to AZD1222 COVID-19 vaccine. TCRdb's copy holds only in-frame clones and misses some; the assay was immunoSEQ multiplex PCR. The data contain approximately 60,000 clones, about 79% of them singletons. This material consisted of peripheral blood, taken on day 0 of AZD1222 vaccination. The sequence came from an adult in good health.

The CDR3: CASSPWQGHTNYGYTF. CDR3 sequence (DNA): TGTGCCAGCAGCCCCTGGCAGGGGCATACTAACTATGGCTACACCTTC. This chain joins TRBV9 and TRBJ1-2, with D possibly TRBD1 on 6 matching bases. The V end lost 4 bases, the J end lost 0 bases, and 16 bases lay between the germline ends. The CDR3 sequence is 16 residues long. Germline loops: CDR1 SGDLS, CDR2 YYNGEE.